The following is a T cell receptor beta chain sequence with its context. This clonotype showed up just a few times. It has no known antigen specificity. No clone much larger than this one lies a single base away; base qualities are absent. The data belong to a study of T-cell memory formation after mild COVID-19 (dated by TCRdb to about 2021). Context from the whole study: TCR sequence clusters from the two donors were found to be largely donor specific. Longitudinal TCRalpha and TCRbeta repertoire sequencing tracked T-cell clones expanding and contracting after mild COVID-19 in two donors. Two young, previously healthy adult volunteers made up the cohort, one male and one female. Study-wide findings and limitations: Some responding clones were found in pre-infection memory, which suggests that pre-existing cross-reactive memory T cells took part in the SARS-CoV-2 response. Clones that contracted from day 15 to 85 showed balanced CD4/CD8 phenotypes, whereas a second wave of clones that expanded from day 15 to 37 leaned towards CD4+. The study covered only a couple of mild cases, and larger cohorts including severe cases with pre-infection samples were considered necessary. Contracting CD4+ clones were found mainly in CM and EM memory subsets, while CD8+ clones were enriched in EMRA. SARS-CoV-2 specificity was not confirmed for the second-wave clones peaking on day 37.

PBMCs were isolated by Ficoll-Paque density gradient centrifugation. TCRdb lists the instrument as Illumina NovaSeq 6000. cDNA libraries for TCRalpha and TCRbeta were prepared by 5'RACE using constant-segment primers, with sample barcodes and unique molecular identifiers added. Trizol reagent was used to extract RNA from every sample. The libraries were amplified in two PCR steps, and the second step added a second sample barcode and Illumina TruSeq adapters. Libraries were sequenced on an Illumina NovaSeq with 2 x 150 bp paired-end reads. In the paper's pipeline: Demultiplexing of reads and collapsing into UMI-guided consensus sequences were performed with migec v1.2.7. With mixcr v2.1.11, UMI consensuses were aligned to TRA and TRB V and J templates and assembled into clonotypes. A clonotype was counted as expanded or contracted only if both edgeR and NoisET called the change significant, with noise models trained on biological replicates. For edgeR calls, a false discovery rate-adjusted p below 0.01 and a log2 fold-change threshold of 1 were applied. As an exploratory analysis of dynamics, max-normalized trajectories of the 1000 most abundant clonotypes were examined with PCA combined with hierarchical clustering. The CD4 or CD8 phenotype of responding clones was assigned using the separately sequenced CD4+ and CD8+ repertoires. TCRdb reanalyzed the raw reads on its own, using fastp at Q25 for trimming and MiXCR for clone calling, and kept in-frame beta chains. Rows merge per CDR3 protein into single entries with the most common DNA and genes. TCRdb, not the authors, supplied the V and J calls. In this sample the table shows roughly 140,000 distinct CDR3 sequences, 14% of which occur a single time. The ten largest clones capture 28% of the sample.

The V end loses 7 bases and the J end loses 6 bases, and a stretch of 10 bases separates them. CDR1 is given as SGHRS and CDR2 as YFSETQ, both from the germline V gene. Counted from cysteine to phenylalanine, this CDR3 has 12 amino acids. Left in the record is the CDR3 DNA by itself, 36 bases read in frame from the first base. The chain is assembled from TRBV5-1 and TRBJ2-2, with no confidently assigned D gene. This sequence was found in an adult woman who had mild COVID-19 (a few samples of this study predate the infection). The sample titles of this study are shuffled in the database, so cell type and time point are left out; the donor was told from shared clones. The sample taken for sequencing was PBMCs or a T cell subset sorted from them (not recorded which). The DNA sequence follows: TGCGCCAGCTCGGAGCGCGCCGGGGAGCTGTTTTTT. The resulting protein is CASSERAGELFF.